Presented here are 4 T cell receptor beta chains from one specimen sequenced in a study of blood T cell repertoires in COVID-19. Generated by immunoSEQ multiplex PCR, the TCRdb table keeps only in-frame clones and is missing some. The table has around 260,000 clones, around 85% seen once. The specimen was peripheral blood. Every receptor here comes from a human donor with COVID-19, enrolled during active disease. The donor label of this sample is uncertain.

The chain is built from TRBV3-1 (or the pseudogene TRBV3-2) and TRBJ2-3; 10 nucleotides match TRBD2. CDR3 size: 16 residues. The J segment lost 2 bases and the V segment lost 3 bases, leaving 5 bases of the junction unmatched. The germline V gene encodes CDR1 LGHDT and CDR2 YNNKEL (reference sequence). CDR3 DNA sequence: TGTGCCAGCAGCCAGGGGACTAGCGACATCACAGATACGCAGTATTTT. It codes for CASSQGTSDITDTQYF.

This clone was detected only a few times. The rearrangement links TRBV7-9 to TRBJ2-1; TRBD2 aligns across 7 bases. Germline lookup yields CDR1 SEHNR and CDR2 FQNEAQ (reference sequence). The CDR3 spans 18 residues. With V trimmed by 5 bases and J by 4 bases, 17 bases remained unmatched. CDR3 amino acids: CASSPRAGAGIGYNEQFF. CDR3 in DNA: TGTGCCAGCAGCCCCCGGGCTGGAGCGGGAATTGGGTACAATGAGCAGTTCTTC. Based on the CDR3 plus reference TRBV7-9 and TRBJ2-1, the full variable domain is DTGVSQNPRHKITKRGQNVTFRCDPISEHNRLYWYRQTLGQGPEFLTYFQNEAQLEKSRLLSDRFSAERPKGSFSTLEIQRTEQGDSAMYLCASSPRAGAGIGYNEQFFGPGTRLTVL.

The V call is TRBV7-2, the J call TRBJ2-7, with 8 bases lining up with TRBD1. The germline V gene encodes CDR1 SGHTA and CDR2 FQGNSA. The CDR3 covers 13 residues. V was pared by 2 bases and J by 7 bases, with 4 bases of the junction left unmatched. CDR3 amino acids: CASSLIQGGEQYF. The CDR3 coding sequence is TGTGCCAGCAGCTTAATACAGGGGGGTGAGCAGTACTTC. Full variable domain (missing parts from reference TRBV7-2 and TRBJ2-7): GAGVSQSPSNKVTEKGKDVELRCDPISGHTALYWYRQSLGQGLEFLIYFQGNSAPDKSGLPSDRFSAERTGGSVSTLTIQRTQQEDSAVYLCASSLIQGGEQYFGPGTRLTVT.

This clone has a handful of counts. V and J are TRBV6-2 or TRBV6-3 and TRBJ1-1, with 7 bases matching TRBD1. The V gene's germline CDR1 is MNHEY and CDR2 SVGEGT. After removal of 4 bases from V and 0 bases from J, the junction contained 2 bases not matched to a gene. The CDR3 extends over 14 amino acids. The CDR3: CASSLDRVNTEAFF. Written as DNA, the CDR3 is TGTGCCAGCAGTTTAGACAGGGTGAACACTGAAGCTTTCTTT.